A selection of T cell receptor beta chains follows, all from one sample in a study of cytomegalovirus exposure and HLA in healthy donors. Sequencing used immunoSEQ multiplex PCR; TCRdb keeps in-frame clones, though not all of them. The repertoire holds approximately 120,000 clones, with 74% as singletons. The specimen sequenced was PBMCs. The receptors come from a human donor in good health. The CDR3 runs from the conserved cysteine through the conserved F or W. The D gene is left open where the match is weak. Only some rows state a clone size, as once, few, many or a class for expanded clones.

D gene	clone size	V gene	J gene	CDR3 protein	CDR3 DNA
NA	few	TRBV2	TRBJ2-5	CASSLSGDQETQYF	TGTGCCAGCAGCCTGTCGGGGGATCAAGAGACCCAGTACTTC
NA	NA	TRBV27	TRBJ2-3	CASRDSISTDTQYF	TGTGCCAGCCGGGACTCGATCAGCACAGATACGCAGTATTTT
TRBD1	NA	TRBV9	TRBJ2-2	CASSLGTGGILGELFF	TGTGCCAGCAGCCTCGGGACAGGGGGTATACTCGGGGAGCTGTTTTTT
TRBD1	NA	TRBV28	TRBJ1-1	CASSYGTGNTEAFF	TGTGCCAGCAGTTATGGGACAGGCAACACTGAAGCTTTCTTT
TRBD2	NA	TRBV5-1	TRBJ2-6	CASRYLAGVNFGANVLTF	TGCGCCAGCAGGTACCTAGCGGGAGTGAATTTTGGGGCCAACGTCCTGACTTTC
NA	NA	TRBV30	TRBJ1-1	CAWGNFLSGRNTEAFF	TGTGCCTGGGGGAACTTCCTGTCAGGGCGAAACACTGAAGCTTTCTTT
NA	NA	TRBV27	TRBJ2-5	CASSFLSSRSETQYF	TGTGCCAGCAGTTTTTTGTCTTCTCGGTCAGAGACCCAGTACTTC
TRBD2	once	TRBV5-1	TRBJ2-3	CASSLRGLAGYTDTQYF	TGCGCCAGCAGCTTGCGCGGACTAGCGGGATACACAGATACGCAGTATTTT
NA	NA	TRBV5-4	TRBJ2-1	CASSLDRDYNEQFF	TGTGCCAGCAGCTTGGACAGGGATTACAATGAGCAGTTCTTC
TRBD2	once	TRBV5-4	TRBJ2-1	CASSLKTSASYNEQFF	TGTGCCAGCAGCTTAAAGACTAGCGCCTCCTACAATGAGCAGTTCTTC
NA	NA	TRBV7-8	TRBJ1-5	CASSLVGGQPQHF	TGTGCCAGCAGCTTAGTCGGTGGTCAGCCCCAGCATTTT
NA	once	TRBV7-3	TRBJ2-5	CASSLSSSGGETQYF	TGTGCCAGCAGCTTAAGTTCGTCCGGGGGAGAGACCCAGTACTTC
TRBD1	NA	TRBV2	TRBJ2-7	CASSQTGSYEQYF	TGTGCCAGCAGTCAGACAGGGTCATACGAGCAGTACTTC
TRBD1	NA	TRBV2	TRBJ2-7	CATTTGPVRQYF	TGTGCCACCACGACAGGGCCGGTCAGGCAGTACTTC
TRBD1	many	TRBV19	TRBJ2-1	CASSLGTGAYNEQFF	TGTGCCAGTAGTCTCGGGACAGGAGCCTACAATGAGCAGTTCTTC
TRBD1	NA	TRBV28	TRBJ2-7	CASSLWKGRTGAKDEQYF	TGTGCCAGCAGTTTATGGAAGGGGCGGACAGGGGCGAAGGACGAGCAGTACTTC
NA	once	TRBV5-8	TRBJ1-2	CASSLGFTGTGYTF	TGTGCCAGCAGCTTGGGATTTACAGGAACCGGCTACACCTTC
NA	NA	TRBV29-1	TRBJ2-3	CSSQRPSTDTQYF	TGCAGCTCCCAGCGCCCTAGCACAGATACGCAGTATTTT
NA	NA	TRBV6-1	TRBJ2-3	CASSILSSTDTQYF	TGTGCCAGCAGTATTCTCTCTAGCACAGATACGCAGTATTTT
TRBD1	few	TRBV28	TRBJ2-3	CASSPGTGASTDTQYF	TGTGCCAGCAGCCCCGGGACAGGGGCCAGCACAGATACGCAGTATTTT
TRBD1	NA	TRBV5-1	TRBJ1-2	CASSVDRGTTGGYTF	TGCGCCAGCAGCGTAGACAGGGGGACAACGGGGGGCTACACCTTC
TRBD2	NA	TRBV2	TRBJ2-1	CASSEWSGRFNEQFF	TGTGCCAGCAGTGAATGGAGCGGGAGGTTCAATGAGCAGTTCTTC
TRBD2	NA	TRBV5-1	TRBJ2-1	CASSLAGGGYNEQFF	TGCGCCAGCAGCTTGGCCGGGGGGGGGTACAATGAGCAGTTCTTC
TRBD2	NA	TRBV2	TRBJ2-5	CASSYGTRGSETQYF	TGTGCCAGCAGTTACGGGACTAGAGGGAGCGAGACCCAGTACTTC
NA	NA	TRBV5-6	TRBJ1-1	CASSLRQINTEAFF	TGTGCCAGCAGCTTGAGACAGATTAACACTGAAGCTTTCTTT
NA	once	TRBV29-1	TRBJ2-1	CSVDYLALSYNEQFF	TGCAGCGTTGACTACCTAGCGCTATCCTACAATGAGCAGTTCTTC